A single TCR beta chain is shown here with its context. The sample holds one count of this clone. Which antigen it targets is not known. The input lacks base qualities; no much larger clone sits a single base away. Each donor gave one peripheral blood draw, averaging about 120 mL, which was collected into heparinised tubes. A BD FACSAria II and a panel including CD45RO, CCR7, CD25, CD127, CD95 and CD27 were used to sort naive, central memory, regulatory and stem cell-like memory CD4+ T cells. All sorted populations exceeded 95% purity. PBMCs were isolated right away by Lymphoprep density gradient centrifugation and were stained directly, without culture. So that batch effects would be minimized, each experiment stained and sorted samples in pairs, pairing one healthy donor with one patient. This record belongs to a study of beta chain features in type 1 diabetes (dated by TCRdb to the late 2010s). Broadly, across the study: Patients and healthy donors did not differ in mean age, gender distribution, total cell number or subset yield. A total of 100 million to 140 million sorted cells were examined across all samples, and the number of cells per subset was strongly correlated with RNA yield. In the study, TCRB repertoires of sorted circulating CD4+ T cell subsets from recently diagnosed type 1 diabetes patients were compared with those of matched healthy donors. Regulatory and stem cell-like memory subsets were obtained from only 8 patients and about 8 healthy donors, while naive and central memory subsets were obtained from all 30 or so donors. The full study reports these points: PCR might favor shorter templates, but patient and control samples were amplified and corrected together, so any skew would affect both groups equally. Because cDNA was sequenced instead of genomic DNA, highly expressing activated cells could be over-represented, though the groups showed no difference in activation or CD3 levels. Only small numbers of individuals were included in the HLA sub-analyses, which left unresolved whether HLA type had any influence on TCRB rearrangement. Fewer insertions and more nucleotide deletions at VDJ recombination sites were observed in patients with type 1 diabetes, implying thymic rearrangement abnormalities. The naive, central memory and regulatory TCRB repertoires appeared to resemble one another more closely among patients than among healthy donors. Type 1 diabetes patients showed a moderate but significant shortening of TCRB CDR3 length in all four CD4+ subsets.

The entire amount of isolated RNA was reverse transcribed using the High Capacity cDNA Reverse Transcription Kit, so the sequenced TCRB transcripts were expressed ones. Naive, central memory and regulatory T cell samples underwent deep immunoSEQ sequencing, averaging about 3.3 million total reads per sample. After sorted cells were lysed in RLT buffer, RNA was extracted with DNase-treated RNeasy Micro or Mini kits, with the choice depending on cell number. To prevent cross-contamination, each cell subset was processed individually, whereas patient and healthy donor samples were processed jointly. The immunoSEQ multiplex PCR was used to amplify TCRB sequences from cDNA, generating 87-bp fragments that spanned the CDR3 region. Sequencing of the amplicons was done on the Illumina HiSeq platform. Per the original workflow: Synthetic template baselines were used to correct PCR bias computationally, reads within Hamming distance 2 were collapsed, and singletons that could not be merged were discarded. Reads were aligned against IMGT to assign V, D and J genes, CDR3 length and insertions or deletions at six rearrangement sites. Within each subset, clonotype counts were normalized to sorted cell number, after which true diversity and Gini coefficients were computed with the tcR R package. The overlap coefficient, calculated on TCRB nucleotide sequences, was used to measure repertoire sharing. TCRdb carries this immuneACCESS record with in-frame sequences only. Its versions omit some clonotypes, under half of them owing to an unresolved V gene in the studies checked, with the rest unexplained. D and trimming come from the DNA, and the V and J calls and clone size come from that table. The sample yields about 150,000 clones; roughly 10% were counted once. Roughly 2% of the sample rests with the top ten.

The CDR3 covers 11 residues, taking in both the cysteine and the phenylalanine. The sequence is cut down to CDR3 DNA, 33 bases in frame from base 1. The junction shows trimming of 6 bases on V and 8 bases on J, plus 5 bases between the germline ends. For CDR1 and CDR2, the germline V gene lists MDHEN and SYDVKM. The chain employs TRBV28 and TRBJ1-6; there is no confident call for the D gene. Sequencing was done on a sample of central memory CD4+ T cells from blood. The TCR was taken from a man aged 18 to 30 in good health. The CDR3 reads as follows: CASRRDSPLHF. The DNA sequence follows: TGTGCCAGCAGAAGAGATTCACCCCTCCACTTT.